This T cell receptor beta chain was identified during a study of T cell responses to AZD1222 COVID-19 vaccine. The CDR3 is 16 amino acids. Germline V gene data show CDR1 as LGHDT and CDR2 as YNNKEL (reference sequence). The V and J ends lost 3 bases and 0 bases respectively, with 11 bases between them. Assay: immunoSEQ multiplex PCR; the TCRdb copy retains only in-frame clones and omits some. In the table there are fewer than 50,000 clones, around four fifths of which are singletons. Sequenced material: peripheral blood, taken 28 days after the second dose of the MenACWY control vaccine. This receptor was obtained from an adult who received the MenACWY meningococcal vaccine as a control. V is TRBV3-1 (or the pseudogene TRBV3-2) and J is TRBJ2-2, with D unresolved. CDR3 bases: TGTGCCAGCAGCCATGGTTGGATCGCGAACACCGGGGAGCTGTTTTTT. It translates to CASSHGWIANTGELFF.